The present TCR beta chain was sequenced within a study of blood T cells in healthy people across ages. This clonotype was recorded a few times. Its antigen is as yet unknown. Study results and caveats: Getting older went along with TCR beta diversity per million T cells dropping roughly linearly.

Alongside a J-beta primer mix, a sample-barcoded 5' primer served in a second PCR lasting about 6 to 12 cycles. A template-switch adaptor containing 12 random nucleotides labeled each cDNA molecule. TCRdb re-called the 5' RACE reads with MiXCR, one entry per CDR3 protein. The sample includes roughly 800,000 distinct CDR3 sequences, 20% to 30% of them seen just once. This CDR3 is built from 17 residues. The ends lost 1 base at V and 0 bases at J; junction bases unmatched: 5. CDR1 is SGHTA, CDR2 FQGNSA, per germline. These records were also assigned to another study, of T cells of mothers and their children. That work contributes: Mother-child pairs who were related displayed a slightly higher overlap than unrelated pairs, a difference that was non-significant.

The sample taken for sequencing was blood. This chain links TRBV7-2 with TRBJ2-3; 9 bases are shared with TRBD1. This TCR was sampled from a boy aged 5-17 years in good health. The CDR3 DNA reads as TGTGCCAGCAGCTTAGGAGGTGGGACAGGGAGCACAGATACGCAGTATTTT. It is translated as CASSLGGGTGSTDTQYF.